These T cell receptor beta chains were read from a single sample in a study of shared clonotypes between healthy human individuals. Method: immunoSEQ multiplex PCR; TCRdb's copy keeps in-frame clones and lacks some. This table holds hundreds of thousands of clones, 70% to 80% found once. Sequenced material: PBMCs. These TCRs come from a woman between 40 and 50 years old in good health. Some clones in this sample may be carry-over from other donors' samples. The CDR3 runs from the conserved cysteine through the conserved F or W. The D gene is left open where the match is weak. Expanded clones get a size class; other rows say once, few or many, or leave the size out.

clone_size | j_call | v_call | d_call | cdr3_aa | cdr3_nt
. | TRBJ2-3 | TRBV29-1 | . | CSVVGGDTQYF | TGCAGCGTTGTTGGGGGAGATACGCAGTATTTT
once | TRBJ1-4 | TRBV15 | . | CATSRGPSEKLFF | TGTGCCACCAGCAGAGGACCAAGTGAAAAACTGTTTTTT
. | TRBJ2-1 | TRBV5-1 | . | CASSQGPNNEQFF | TGCGCCAGCAGCCAGGGACCCAACAATGAGCAGTTCTTC
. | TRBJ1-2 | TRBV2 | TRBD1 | CASSETGADGYTF | TGTGCCAGCAGTGAGACAGGGGCCGATGGCTACACCTTC
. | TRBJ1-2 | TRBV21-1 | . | CASSDPEGSLYGYTF | TGTGCCAGCAGCGACCCCGAGGGGTCCCTATATGGCTACACCTTC
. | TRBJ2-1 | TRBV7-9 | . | CASSPRDDEQFF | TGTGCCAGCAGCCCCCGGGACGACGAGCAGTTCTTC
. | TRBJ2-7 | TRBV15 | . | CATSREAPRWPLSSYEQYF | TGTGCCACCAGCAGAGAAGCACCGCGGTGGCCTCTGAGCTCCTACGAGCAGTACTTC
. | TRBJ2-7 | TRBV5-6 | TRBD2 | CASSLGLAFSEQYF | TGTGCCAGCAGCTTGGGACTAGCGTTTTCCGAGCAGTACTTC
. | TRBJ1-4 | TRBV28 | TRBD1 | CASSPPGQGREKLFF | TGTGCCAGCAGTCCCCCGGGACAGGGTCGGGAAAAACTGTTTTTT
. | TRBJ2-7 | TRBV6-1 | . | CASTLGGWEQYF | TGTGCCAGCACCCTTGGCGGGTGGGAGCAGTACTTC
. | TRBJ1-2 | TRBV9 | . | CASVRENYGYTF | TGTGCCAGCGTCAGAGAAAACTATGGCTACACCTTC
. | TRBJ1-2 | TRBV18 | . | CASSEGTEKNYGYTF | TGTGCCAGCTCAGAAGGGACGGAGAAGAACTATGGCTACACCTTC
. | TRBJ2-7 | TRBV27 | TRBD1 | CASSPDRAHEQYF | TGTGCCAGCAGTCCCGACAGGGCCCACGAGCAGTACTTC
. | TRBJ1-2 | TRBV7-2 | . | CASSTGQGYGYTF | TGTGCCAGCAGCACGGGCCAGGGCTATGGCTACACCTTC
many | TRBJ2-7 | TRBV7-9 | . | CASSLGSYEQYF | TGTGCCAGCAGCTTAGGGTCCTACGAGCAGTACTTC
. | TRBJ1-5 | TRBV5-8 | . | CASSTGTSYSNQPQHF | TGTGCCAGCAGCACCGGGACCTCCTATAGCAATCAGCCCCAGCATTTT
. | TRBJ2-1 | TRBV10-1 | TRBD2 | CASSSGRGNEQFF | TGCGCCAGCTCTAGCGGGAGAGGCAATGAGCAGTTCTTC
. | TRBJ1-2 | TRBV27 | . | CASSRANYGYTF | TGTGCCAGCAGTCGGGCTAACTATGGCTACACCTTC
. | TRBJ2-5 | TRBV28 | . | CASSFWNTETQYF | TGTGCCAGCAGTTTTTGGAATACCGAGACCCAGTACTTC
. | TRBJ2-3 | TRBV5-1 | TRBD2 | CASSSKGLAGGPDTQYF | TGCGCCAGCAGCTCCAAGGGACTAGCGGGAGGACCAGATACGCAGTATTTT
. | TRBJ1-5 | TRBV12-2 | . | CASRSSSNQPQHF | TGTGCAAGTCGCTCCTCAAGCAATCAGCCCCAGCATTTT
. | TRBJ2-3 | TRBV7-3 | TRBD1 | CASSSSGQGAGDTQYF | TGTGCCAGCAGCTCATCCGGACAGGGCGCAGGAGATACGCAGTATTTT
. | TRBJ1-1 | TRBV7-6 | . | CASSLTENTEAFF | TGTGCCAGCAGCTTGACCGAGAACACTGAAGCTTTCTTT
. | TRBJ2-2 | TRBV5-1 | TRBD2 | CASSPASGSLTGELFF | TGCGCCAGCAGCCCAGCTAGCGGGAGCTTAACCGGGGAGCTGTTTTTT
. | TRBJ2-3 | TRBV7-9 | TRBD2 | CASNLGRAGASSSTDTQYF | TGTGCCAGCAATCTAGGGAGAGCGGGAGCGAGTTCTAGCACAGATACGCAGTATTTT
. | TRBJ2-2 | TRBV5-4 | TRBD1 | CASIETGKGGELFF | TGTGCCAGCATCGAGACAGGGAAGGGCGGGGAGCTGTTTTTT
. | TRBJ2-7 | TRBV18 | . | CASSPPARRYEQYF | TGTGCCAGCTCACCACCGGCGAGGCGCTACGAGCAGTACTTC
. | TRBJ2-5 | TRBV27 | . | CALRENETQYF | TGTGCCCTGAGGGAGAACGAGACCCAGTACTTC
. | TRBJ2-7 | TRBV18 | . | CASSLGSPSYEQYF | TGTGCCAGCTCACTCGGCTCCCCCTCCTACGAGCAGTACTTC
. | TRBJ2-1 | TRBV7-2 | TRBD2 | CASRTPGLAGQSSYNEQFF | TGTGCCAGCAGGACACCGGGACTAGCGGGTCAAAGCTCCTACAATGAGCAGTTCTTC
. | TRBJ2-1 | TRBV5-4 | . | CASSPSGDSYNEQFF | TGTGCCAGCAGCCCATCGGGAGATTCCTACAATGAGCAGTTCTTC
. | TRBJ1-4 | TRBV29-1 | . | CSVVFGGRDEKLFF | TGCAGCGTTGTGTTCGGGGGACGGGATGAAAAACTGTTTTTT
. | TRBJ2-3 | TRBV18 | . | CASSPVRRDTNPSSTDTQYF | TGTGCCAGCTCACCAGTAAGAAGGGACACTAATCCTTCTAGCACAGATACGCAGTATTTT
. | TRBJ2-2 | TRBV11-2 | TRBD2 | CASKILAPNTGELFF | TGTGCCAGCAAGATACTAGCGCCGAACACCGGGGAGCTGTTTTTT
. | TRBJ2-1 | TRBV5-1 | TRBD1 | CASSPSRQGQYNEQFF | TGCGCCAGCAGCCCGTCTCGACAGGGGCAATACAATGAGCAGTTCTTC
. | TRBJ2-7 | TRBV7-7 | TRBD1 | CASSTGQGSEQYF | TGTGCCAGCAGCACCGGACAGGGAAGTGAGCAGTACTTC
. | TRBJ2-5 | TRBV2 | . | CASSGDRRETQYF | TGTGCCAGCAGCGGGGACCGCCGGGAGACCCAGTACTTC
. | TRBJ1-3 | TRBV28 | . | CACTTGSSGNTIYF | TGTGCCTGCACCACGGGCAGCTCTGGAAACACCATATATTTT
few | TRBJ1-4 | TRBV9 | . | CASSSFQGGREKLFF | TGTGCCAGCAGCTCCTTCCAGGGAGGAAGAGAAAAACTGTTTTTT
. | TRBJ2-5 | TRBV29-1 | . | CSVAPGAQETQYF | TGCAGCGTTGCCCCAGGGGCCCAAGAGACCCAGTACTTC
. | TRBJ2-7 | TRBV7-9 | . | CASSLVGDSYEQYF | TGTGCCAGCAGCTTAGTCGGAGACTCCTACGAGCAGTACTTC
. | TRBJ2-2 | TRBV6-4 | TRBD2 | CASSALAGAVELFF | TGTGCCAGCAGTGCTCTAGCGGGAGCAGTGGAGCTGTTTTTT
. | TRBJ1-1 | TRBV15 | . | CATSLDSNTEAFF | TGTGCCACCAGCCTAGACTCTAACACTGAAGCTTTCTTT
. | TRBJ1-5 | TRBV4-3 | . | CASSSPGRSNQPQHF | TGCGCCAGCAGCAGTCCGGGGAGAAGCAATCAGCCCCAGCATTTT
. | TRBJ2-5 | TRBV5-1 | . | CASSLNNQETQYF | TGCGCCAGCAGCTTGAACAACCAAGAGACCCAGTACTTC
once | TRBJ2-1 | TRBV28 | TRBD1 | CASSGTGVYNEQFF | TGTGCCAGTTCCGGGACAGGGGTGTACAATGAGCAGTTCTTC
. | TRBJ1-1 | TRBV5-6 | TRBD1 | CASSPTLRQGANTEAFF | TGTGCCAGCAGCCCAACCCTCAGACAGGGGGCGAACACTGAAGCTTTCTTT
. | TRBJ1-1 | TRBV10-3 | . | CAISEGGWTEAFF | TGTGCCATCAGTGAGGGGGGATGGACTGAAGCTTTCTTT
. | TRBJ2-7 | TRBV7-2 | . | CASSLRQGRGEQYF | TGTGCCAGCAGCCTGAGGCAGGGACGGGGCGAGCAGTACTTC
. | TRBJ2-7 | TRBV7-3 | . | CASSLNGIGYEQYF | TGTGCCAGCAGCTTAAACGGGATCGGGTACGAGCAGTACTTC
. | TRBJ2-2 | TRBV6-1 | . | CASSEGYNTGELFF | TGTGCCAGCAGTGAGGGCTACAACACCGGGGAGCTGTTTTTT
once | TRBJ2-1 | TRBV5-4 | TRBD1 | CASSLDRGHYNEQFF | TGTGCCAGCAGCCTCGACAGGGGCCATTACAATGAGCAGTTCTTC
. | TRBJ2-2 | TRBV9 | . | CASSPRLAEATGELFF | TGTGCCAGCAGCCCCCGGCTTGCGGAGGCTACCGGGGAGCTGTTTTTT
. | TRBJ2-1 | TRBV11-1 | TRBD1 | CASSFWTGGRYNEQFF | TGTGCCAGCAGCTTCTGGACAGGGGGCCGTTACAATGAGCAGTTCTTC
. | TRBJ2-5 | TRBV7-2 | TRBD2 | CASSIVSGSRETQYF | TGTGCCAGCAGCATCGTGAGCGGGAGCAGGGAGACCCAGTACTTC
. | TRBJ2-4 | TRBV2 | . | CASSVEAKNIQYF | TGTGCCAGCAGTGTTGAAGCCAAAAACATTCAGTACTTC
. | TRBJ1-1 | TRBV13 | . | CASSAPGNTEAFF | TGTGCCAGCAGCGCACCCGGTAACACTGAAGCTTTCTTT
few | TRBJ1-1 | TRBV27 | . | CASSPGTYSEAFF | TGTGCCAGCAGTCCCGGGACATACTCTGAAGCTTTCTTT